Below, 17 T cell receptor beta chains from the same sample are listed, as sequenced in a study of blood T cells in healthy people across ages. A sample-barcoded 5' primer and a J-beta primer mix were used in a second PCR of roughly 7 to 11 cycles. TCRdb re-called the 5' RACE reads through MiXCR, storing one row per CDR3 protein. The sample lists approximately 800,000 distinct CDR3 sequences; 46% were seen once. Sequenced input: blood. These receptors were taken from an elderly man in good health.

There are a few counts of this clonotype. This chain uses TRBV9 with TRBJ1-1; possible D gene TRBD1, 5 bases. Germline V lookup: CDR1 SGDLS, CDR2 YYNGEE. CDR3 size: 13 residues. Trimming cost V 4 bases and J 0 bases, with 7 bases left between them. CDR3: CASSKQVNTEAFF. CDR3 nucleotide sequence: TGTGCCAGCAGCAAACAGGTGAACACTGAAGCTTTCTTT.

This rearrangement joins TRBV13 to TRBJ2-3; 13 bases are a match to TRBD2. Trimming at V came to 5 bases and at J to 7 bases, leaving 9 bases not matched to a gene. This CDR3 has 16 amino acids. The germline gives CDR1 PRHDT, CDR2 FYEKMQ (reference sequence). The CDR3 reads CASSPAGLAGINTQYF. CDR3 nucleotide sequence: TGTGCCAGCAGCCCAGCGGGACTAGCGGGGATCAATACGCAGTATTTT.

This clonotype showed up many times. The rearrangement links TRBV11-2 to TRBJ2-2, with TRBD2 matching 7 bases. This CDR3 has 15 residues. Germline CDR1 reads SGHAT; CDR2 reads FQNNGV. V trimming: 5 bases; J trimming: 4 bases; junction bases outside the gene matches: 7. Here the CDR3 DNA reads TGTGCCAGCAGCGGGAGGGCCTACGTCACCGGGGAGCTGTTTTTT. Protein sequence: CASSGRAYVTGELFF. The entire variable domain, with the rest obtained from reference TRBV11-2 and TRBJ2-2, is as follows: EAGVAQSPRYKIIEKRQSVAFWCNPISGHATLYWYQQILGQGPKLLIQFQNNGVVDDSQLPKDRFSAERLKGVDSTLKIQPAKLEDSAVYLCASSGRAYVTGELFFGEGSRLTVL.

A few counts support this clonotype. J is TRBJ2-7 and V is TRBV3-1; TRBD1 is a possible D gene (5 bases). Germline V lookup: CDR1 LGHDT, CDR2 YNNKEL (reference sequence). Trimming took off 3 bases at V and 1 base at J, with 13 bases between the two ends. The CDR3 is 15 amino acids. The CDR3 coding sequence is TGTGCCAGCAGCCACCGGCAGGGTATGTCCTACGAGCAGTACTTC. Protein product: CASSHRQGMSYEQYF.

There are a few counts of this clonotype. The CDR3 reads CASSLNRNSPLHF. The CDR3 bases are TGTGCCAGCAGCTTAAATCGGAATTCACCCCTCCACTTT. The chain joins TRBV7-2 to TRBJ1-6; unclear D gene. V was pared by 2 bases and J by 7 bases, with 6 bases between. Germline V gene sequence: CDR1 SGHTA, CDR2 FQGNSA. CDR3 length: 13 residues.

The V and J genes are TRBV6-5 and TRBJ2-5, with 8 bases matching TRBD2. V shed 3 bases and J 6 bases; nucleotides not matched to a gene: 6. The CDR3 covers 14 residues. Germline-derived CDR1 and CDR2 are MNHEY and SVGAGI. For the CDR3, the DNA is TGTGCCAGCAGTTATGAGGGCGGGAGGAAGACCCAGTACTTC. Translated: CASSYEGGRKTQYF.

This clonotype was seen a few times. CDR3 loop: CATSRRPGRHGEFF. The CDR3 DNA follows: TGTGCCACCAGCAGACGACCTGGGAGGCATGGGGAGTTCTTC. This rearrangement joins TRBV15 to TRBJ2-1, with a weak D call TRBD2 (6 bases). V shed 2 bases and J shed 14 bases, with 19 bases lying between them. Looked up from germline, CDR1 is LNHNV and CDR2 is YYDKDF (reference sequence). The CDR3 spans 14 residues.

This clonotype was seen a handful of times. A much larger clonotype is one base distant, so this may be a read error. The V call is TRBV27, the J call TRBJ2-7; the D gene is possibly TRBD1 (5 bases). The CDR3 has 14 residues. Germline loops: CDR1 MNHEY, CDR2 SMNVEV (reference sequence). V gave up 3 bases and J gave up 7 bases, with 16 bases separating them. CDR3 in amino acids: CASSFLGPGNEQYF. The CDR3 DNA reads TGTGCCAGCAGTTTCTTGGGGCCGGGCAATGAGCAGTACTTC.

This sequence joins TRBV6-5 and TRBJ2-7; the match to TRBD1 covers 8 bases. This CDR3 spans 14 amino acids. Germline assignment: CDR1 MNHEY and CDR2 SVGAGI. Trimming removed 5 bases from V and 5 bases from J; junction bases left unmatched: 8. This chain's CDR3 is CASSRQGNGNEQYF. Here the CDR3 DNA reads TGTGCCAGCAGTAGACAGGGGAACGGCAACGAGCAGTACTTC.

This clonotype was seen a handful of times. The gene calls are TRBV5-1 and TRBJ1-1, with D perhaps matching TRBD1 (5 bases). CDR1 and CDR2 from the germline V gene are SGHRS and YFSETQ. This CDR3 is built from 14 residues. Trimming took off 4 bases at V and 2 bases at J, with 12 bases between the two ends. CDR3 bases: TGCGCCAGCAGCCGGGACGGAAAAAACACTGAAGCTTTCTTT. Protein: CASSRDGKNTEAFF.

The chain couples TRBV6-2 or TRBV6-3 to TRBJ2-6; 8 nucleotides align to TRBD1. From germline, CDR1 is MNHEY and CDR2 SVGEGT. CDR3 length: 14 amino acids. The V gene end was trimmed by 10 bases and the J gene end by 3 bases; junction bases not matched to a gene: 5. CDR3 residues: CATSTGGGANVLTF. Written as DNA, the CDR3 is TGTGCCACCTCAACAGGGGGTGGGGCCAACGTCCTGACTTTC.

V gene TRBV6-5 combines with J gene TRBJ2-2; D perhaps matches TRBD2 (5 bases). In germline, CDR1 is MNHEY, CDR2 SVGAGI. This CDR3 has 15 amino acids. Trimming stripped 0 bases from V and 8 bases from J, with 13 bases between. The CDR3 DNA reads TGTGCCAGCAGTTACTCGGTCGGGGTAGCGGGGGAGCTGTTTTTT. This gives the protein CASSYSVGVAGELFF.

The rearrangement joins TRBV12-3 or TRBV12-4 to TRBJ2-5; D unresolved. V was pared by 5 bases and J by 11 bases, with 24 bases between. This CDR3 is built from 15 residues. CDR3 coding DNA: TGTGCCAGCAGTCCCAGGCAAGGGTCTGTGAATGAGCAGTACTTC. Its protein product is CASSPRQGSVNEQYF.

This chain links TRBV3-1 with TRBJ2-1; D may be TRBD2 (6 bases). The germline V and J ends were trimmed by 6 bases and 0 bases, with 9 bases remaining between them. The CDR3 runs 14 residues. Germline-derived CDR1 and CDR2 are LGHDT and YNNKEL (reference sequence). CDR3 bases: TGTGCCAGCAGAGCTAGCGCCTCCTACAATGAGCAGTTCTTC. Residues: CASRASASYNEQFF.

This clonotype was observed a single time. The V gene is TRBV27, the J gene TRBJ2-7, with D maybe TRBD1 (6 bases). The CDR3 sequence is 15 residues long. CDR1 MNHEY and CDR2 SMNVEV come from the germline V gene (reference sequence). Trimming pared 3 bases from V and 0 bases from J, leaving 12 bases between. CDR3 loop: CASSFKQGSSYEQYF. The CDR3 DNA reads TGTGCCAGCAGTTTTAAACAGGGAAGCTCCTACGAGCAGTACTTC.

The genes are TRBV25-1 and TRBJ1-2; no reliable D call. This CDR3 spans 14 amino acids. The germline V gene has CDR1 MGHDK and CDR2 SYGVNS. The V end lost 4 bases, the J end lost 0 bases, and 9 bases lay between the germline ends. The DNA of the CDR3 is TGTGCCAGCAGTGGTCATCTCACTAACTATGGCTACACCTTC. Its protein product is CASSGHLTNYGYTF.

Ten or more counts support this clonotype. CDR3 region: CSAVLGDQETQYF. The CDR3 coding sequence is TGCAGTGCCGTCCTAGGGGACCAAGAGACCCAGTACTTC. The genes are TRBV20-1 and TRBJ2-5; weak D call: TRBD1 (5 bases). CDR3 length: 13 amino acids. From germline, CDR1 is DFQATT and CDR2 SNEGSKA (reference sequence). Trimming shortened V by 6 bases and J by 0 bases, and 11 bases separated the two germline ends.